This T cell receptor (beta chain) emerged from a study of blood T cell repertoires in COVID-19. The CDR3 covers 12 residues. Per germline, CDR1 LGHDT and CDR2 YNNKEL (reference sequence). Trimming removed 8 bases from V and 6 bases from J; junction bases left unmatched: 2. Clones were read by immunoSEQ multiplex PCR, and TCRdb kept only the in-frame ones, dropping some. The top ten hold 0.95% to 1.3% of the sample, which has fewer than 500,000 clones, 80% to 90% seen once. The rearrangement uses TRBV3-1 (or the pseudogene TRBV3-2) and TRBJ2-7; 12 nucleotides align to TRBD2. The receptor's source is a young man who had recovered from COVID-19. The sequenced material came from PBMCs or T cells enriched from blood (not recorded which). CDR3 in amino acids: CASGLAGLEQYF. The DNA of the CDR3 is TGTGCCAGCGGACTAGCGGGGCTCGAGCAGTACTTC.